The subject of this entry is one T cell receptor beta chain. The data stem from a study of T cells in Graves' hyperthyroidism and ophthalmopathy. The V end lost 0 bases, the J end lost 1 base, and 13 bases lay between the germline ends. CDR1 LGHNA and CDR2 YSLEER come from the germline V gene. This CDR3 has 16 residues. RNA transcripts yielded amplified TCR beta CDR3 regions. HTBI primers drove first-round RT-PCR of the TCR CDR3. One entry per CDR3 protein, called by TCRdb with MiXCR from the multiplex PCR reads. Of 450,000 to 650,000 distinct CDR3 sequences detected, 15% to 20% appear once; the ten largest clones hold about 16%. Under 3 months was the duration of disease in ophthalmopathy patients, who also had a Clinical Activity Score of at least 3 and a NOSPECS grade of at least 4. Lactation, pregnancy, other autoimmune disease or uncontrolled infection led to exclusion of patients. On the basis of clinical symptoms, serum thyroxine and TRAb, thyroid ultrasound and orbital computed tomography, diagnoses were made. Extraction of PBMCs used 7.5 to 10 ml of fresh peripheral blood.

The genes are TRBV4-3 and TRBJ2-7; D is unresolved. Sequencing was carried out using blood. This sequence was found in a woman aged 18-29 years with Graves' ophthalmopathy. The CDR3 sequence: CASSQDRPGQSYEQYF. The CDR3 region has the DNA TGCGCCAGCAGCCAAGATCGTCCGGGTCAGTCCTACGAGCAGTACTTC.